A selection of T cell receptor beta chains follows, all from one sample in a study of T cell responses to AZD1222 COVID-19 vaccine. The repertoire was sequenced with immunoSEQ multiplex PCR; TCRdb's copy has only in-frame clones and lacks some. The sample has 130,000 or so clones; about nine tenths are singletons. This material consisted of peripheral blood, taken 28 days after the second AZD1222 dose. The receptors shown here come from an adult who received the AZD1222 COVID-19 vaccine. Both conserved end residues are part of each CDR3. A D gene is named only where the DNA matches it firmly. Not all rows give a size; the values are once, few, many and, for expanded clones, a class.

TRBV27,TRBJ2-6,TRBD1,few,TGTGCCAGCAGTCCGACCGGACAGGGGCAATCTGGGGCCAACGTCCTGACTTTC,CASSPTGQGQSGANVLTF
TRBV19,TRBJ2-2,TRBD2,-,TGTGCCAGTAGTATTGGGACTAGCGGGGTTAACACCGGGGAGCTGTTTTTT,CASSIGTSGVNTGELFF
TRBV30,TRBJ2-7,TRBD1,-,TGTGCCTGGCACGACCGACAGGGACCAACCTACGAGCAGTACTTC,CAWHDRQGPTYEQYF
TRBV5-5,TRBJ2-5,-,once,TGTGCCAGCAGCTTGGGATGGGGGCCGGGGACCCAGTACTTC,CASSLGWGPGTQYF
TRBV3-1/TRBV3-2,TRBJ2-3,TRBD2,-,TGTGCCAGCAGCCAAGGAGTAGCGGGGGGGCATACAGATACGCAGTATTTT,CASSQGVAGGHTDTQYF
TRBV6-5,TRBJ2-3,TRBD2,-,TGTGCCAGCAAGAAGGGACTAGTTCGAGATACGCAGTATTTT,CASKKGLVRDTQYF
TRBV10-3,TRBJ2-3,-,-,TGTGCCATCAGTGAGCCCAGCACAGATACGCAGTATTTT,CAISEPSTDTQYF
TRBV30,TRBJ1-1,-,once,TGTGCCTGGAGTTGGGTGGCGGGAGGTACTGAAGCTTTCTTT,CAWSWVAGGTEAFF
TRBV3-1/TRBV3-2,TRBJ1-6,-,once,TGTGCCAGCAGCCAAGGGCCCTTGGGTGGGGGTTCACCCCTCCACTTT,CASSQGPLGGGSPLHF
TRBV11-2,TRBJ2-1,TRBD1,few,TGTGCCAGCAGCTTATACACAGGGGATAAGTTCTTC,CASSLYTGDKFF
TRBV3-1/TRBV3-2,TRBJ2-7,-,-,TGTGCCAGCAGCCAAGTCCCCTCATGGTCCTACGAGCAGTACTTC,CASSQVPSWSYEQYF
TRBV2,TRBJ2-1,-,-,TGTGCCAGCAGTGAGGGGGGGACAGCCTTCGATGAGCAGTTCTTC,CASSEGGTAFDEQFF
TRBV5-5,TRBJ2-2,TRBD1,-,TGTGCCAGCAGCCTAACAGGGGGTCGGACCGGGGAGCTGTTTTTT,CASSLTGGRTGELFF
TRBV7-7,TRBJ1-1,-,-,TGTGCTAGCAGCCACGCCATGAACACTGAAGCTTTCTTT,CASSHAMNTEAFF
TRBV27,TRBJ1-4,TRBD1,-,TGTGCCAGCAGTTTCGGCAGGGGGAACGAAAAACTGTTTTTT,CASSFGRGNEKLFF
TRBV7-6,TRBJ1-6,TRBD1,-,TGTGCCAGCAGCTTAGGACAGGGGGGAAATTCACCCCTCCACTTT,CASSLGQGGNSPLHF
TRBV7-2,TRBJ2-5,-,once,TGTGCCAGCAGGCCCCCAGAGTACCAAGAGACCCAGTACTTC,CASRPPEYQETQYF
TRBV2,TRBJ2-5,-,-,TGTGCCAGCAGTGGGGGGGGCTATTTAGGAGAGACCCAGTACTTC,CASSGGGYLGETQYF
TRBV2,TRBJ2-2,TRBD2,-,TGTGCCAGCAGGAGGGGACTAGCGGGGGGGACCGGGGAGCTGTTTTTT,CASRRGLAGGTGELFF
TRBV29-1,TRBJ1-1,TRBD1,-,TGCAGCGTTGAAGCAGGACAGGCCGTGGTAACTTTCTTT,CSVEAGQAVVTFF
TRBV5-4,TRBJ1-6,-,-,TGTGCCAGCAGCGCTGGACAGACGAATTCACCCCTCCACTTT,CASSAGQTNSPLHF
TRBV6-1,TRBJ1-1,-,-,TGTGCCAGCAGTGAATGGAGGGTTACTGAAGCTTTCTTT,CASSEWRVTEAFF
TRBV7-2,TRBJ1-3,-,-,TGTGCCAGCAGCTCCCCGAGCTCTGGAAACACCATATATTTT,CASSSPSSGNTIYF
TRBV19,TRBJ2-1,-,-,TGTGCCAGTAGTCCCGGACCCAGCGGTGAGCAGTTCTTC,CASSPGPSGEQFF
TRBV9,TRBJ1-2,-,once,TGTGCCAGCAGCGTAGACGGACGACTTATGGGCTACACCTTC,CASSVDGRLMGYTF
TRBV19,TRBJ1-2,TRBD1,few,TGTGCCAGTAGTACAGGGGGCTATGGCTACACCTTC,CASSTGGYGYTF
TRBV4-3,TRBJ1-2,-,-,TGCGCCAGCAGCCCCGACAAAGGCTATGGCTACACCTTC,CASSPDKGYGYTF
TRBV19,TRBJ1-5,-,-,TGTGCCAGTAGACTGAGGGGGGGAGACAAGCCCCAGCATTTT,CASRLRGGDKPQHF
TRBV6-5,TRBJ1-2,-,-,TGTGCCAGCAGTTACTCGATCTCGGGGGGTTATGGCTACACCTTC,CASSYSISGGYGYTF
TRBV11-3,TRBJ1-1,TRBD1,-,TGTGCCAGCAGCTTAACAGGGGAGACTGAAGCTTTCTTT,CASSLTGETEAFF